This T cell receptor (beta chain) was identified in a study of tissue T cells after allogeneic stem cell transplantation. Study-level findings and limits: Motif-based clustering found tissue-specific repertoire signatures shared across patients, though few clones were shared. Tissue-detected TCR repertoire was only partly captured by blood and spleen T cells.

As regards this clone: Its antigen is not identified. Mouse germline and gene names are used. The read terminates 1 residue before the CDR3 end, so the remaining end is supplied by the germline J gene.

The method was immunoSEQ multiplex PCR; TCRdb's version includes in-frame clones alone and lacks a portion of them. The table lists about 50,000 clones, roughly 73% of them singletons. The germline gives CDR1 KGHPV, CDR2 FQNQEV (reference sequence). Trimming took off 3 bases at V and 6 bases at J, with 10 bases between the two ends. This CDR3 has 13 amino acids. Sequenced: sorted cells pooled from one or two spleens. The receptor's source is a pool of C57BL/6 mice in good health. The chain is built from TRBV26 and TRBJ2-5, with a tentative D call TRBD1 (5 bases). CDR3: CASSLRRGDTQYF. The sequenced CDR3 bases are TGTGCCAGCAGTCTCCGGAGGGGTGACACCCAGTAC.